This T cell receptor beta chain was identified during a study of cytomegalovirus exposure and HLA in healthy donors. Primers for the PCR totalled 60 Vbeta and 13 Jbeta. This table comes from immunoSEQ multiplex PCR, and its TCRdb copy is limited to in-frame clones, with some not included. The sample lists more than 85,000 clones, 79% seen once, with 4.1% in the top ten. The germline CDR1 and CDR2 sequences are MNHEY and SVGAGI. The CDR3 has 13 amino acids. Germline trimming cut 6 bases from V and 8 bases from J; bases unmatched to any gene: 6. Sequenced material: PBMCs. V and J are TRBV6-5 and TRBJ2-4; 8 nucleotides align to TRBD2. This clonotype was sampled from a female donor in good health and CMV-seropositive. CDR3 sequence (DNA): TGTGCCAGCAGCCTCGGGGGGGGGTACATTCAGTACTTC. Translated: CASSLGGGYIQYF.